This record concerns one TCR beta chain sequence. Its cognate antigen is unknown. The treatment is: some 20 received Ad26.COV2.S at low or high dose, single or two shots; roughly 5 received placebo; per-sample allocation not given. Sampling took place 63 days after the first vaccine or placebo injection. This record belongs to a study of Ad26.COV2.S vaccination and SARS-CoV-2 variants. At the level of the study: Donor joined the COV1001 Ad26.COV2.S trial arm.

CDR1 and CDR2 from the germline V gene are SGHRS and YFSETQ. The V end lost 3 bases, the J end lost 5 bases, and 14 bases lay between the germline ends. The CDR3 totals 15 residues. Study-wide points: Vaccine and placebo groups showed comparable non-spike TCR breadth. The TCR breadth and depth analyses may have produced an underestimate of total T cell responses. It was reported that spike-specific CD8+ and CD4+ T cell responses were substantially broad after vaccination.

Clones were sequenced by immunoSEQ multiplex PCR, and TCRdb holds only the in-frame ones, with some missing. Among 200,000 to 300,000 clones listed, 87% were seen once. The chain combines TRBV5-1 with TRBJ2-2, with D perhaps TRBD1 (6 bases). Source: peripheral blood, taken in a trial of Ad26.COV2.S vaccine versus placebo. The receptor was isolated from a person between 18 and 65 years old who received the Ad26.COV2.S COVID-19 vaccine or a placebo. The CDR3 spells CASSSLPQGTGELFF. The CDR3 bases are TGCGCCAGCAGCTCCCTGCCTCAGGGGACCGGGGAGCTGTTTTTT.